This T cell receptor beta chain was identified during a study of Ad26.COV2.S vaccination and SARS-CoV-2 variants. Across the whole study: Once or twice, 56 days apart, Ad26.COV2.S was delivered intramuscularly.

Assay: immunoSEQ multiplex PCR; the TCRdb copy retains only in-frame clones and omits some. The sample consists of approximately 410,000 clones, over 75% of them appearing once. Treatment in this sample: 15 to 20 received Ad26.COV2.S at low or high dose, single or two shots; 5 received placebo; per-sample allocation not given. The samples date from day 63 after the first vaccine or placebo injection. Participants' vaccine, an Ad26 vector, delivered Wuhan-strain SARS-CoV-2 spike. This CDR3 contains 17 residues. The V end was cut by 4 bases, the J end by 1 base, with 17 bases between. Germline V CDR1 and CDR2: SGHAT, FQNNGV.

J is TRBJ1-3 and V is TRBV11-2; TRBD1 is a possible D gene (6 bases). The clonotype originates from a person between 18 and 65 years old who received the Ad26.COV2.S COVID-19 vaccine or a placebo. This sample comprised peripheral blood, obtained in a trial of Ad26.COV2.S vaccine versus placebo. The CDR3 bases are TGTGCCAGCAGCTCCTTTGGAGGGGGGCCTTCTGGAAACACCATATATTTT. It codes for CASSSFGGGPSGNTIYF.